Following are 31 T cell receptor beta chains from one sample sequenced in a study of blood T cell repertoires in COVID-19. The protocol was immunoSEQ multiplex PCR, while the TCRdb copy is restricted to in-frame clones and leaves out a portion. The sample has about 120,000 clones, roughly 85% seen once. The specimen sequenced was peripheral blood. These receptors were obtained from a man older than 75 with acute or convalescent COVID-19.

The V call is TRBV7-2, the J call TRBJ1-1; TRBD1 might be the D (6 bases). V was pared by 4 bases and J by 7 bases, with 19 bases between. Germline values: CDR1 SGHTA, CDR2 FQGNSA. The CDR3 extends over 15 amino acids. DNA of the CDR3: TGTGCCAGCAGCTCCGAACAGGGAGCGAAAGGTGAAGCTTTCTTT. Protein product: CASSSEQGAKGEAFF.

The CDR3 loop is CASSLRTGANTEAFF. Here the CDR3 DNA reads TGTGCCAGCTCACTACGTACAGGGGCGAACACTGAAGCTTTCTTT. The chain has TRBV18 and TRBJ1-1; 7 bases align to TRBD1. The CDR3 is 15 amino acids. CDR1 and CDR2 from the germline V gene are KGHSH and LQKENI. Trimming cost V 4 bases and J 1 base; bases outside gene matches: 6. Variable domain in full (rest from reference TRBV18 and TRBJ1-1): NAGVMQNPRHLVRRRGQEARLRCSPMKGHSHVYWYRQLPEEGLKFMVYLQKENIIDESGMPKERFSAEFPKEGPSILRIQQVVRGDSAAYFCASSLRTGANTEAFFGQGTRLTVV.

This clone was detected only once. This rearrangement joins TRBV2 to TRBJ2-2, with TRBD1 as a possible D gene (5 bases). Germline assignment: CDR1 SNHLY and CDR2 FYNNEI. The V end was cut by 5 bases, the J end by 4 bases, with 14 bases between. This CDR3 comprises 15 residues. The CDR3 protein is CASSPDQGGTGELFF. CDR3 nucleotide sequence: TGTGCCAGCAGTCCCGACCAGGGCGGCACCGGGGAGCTGTTTTTT.

This chain joins TRBV23-1 and TRBJ2-4; D unclear. TRBV23-1 is assigned to the ORF class and has an uncertain function. The CDR3 spans 12 residues. V lost 5 bases, J lost 6 bases, and 8 bases lay in between. CDR3 residues: CASSARINIQYF. The CDR3 nucleotides read TGCGCCAGCAGTGCCAGGATAAACATTCAGTACTTC.

In DNA, the CDR3 is TGTGCCAGCAGCCCGGGACTCGGCCTCTACAATGAGCAGTTCTTC. Translating gives CASSPGLGLYNEQFF. The V and J genes are TRBV7-2 and TRBJ2-1; a possible D gene is TRBD2 (6 bases). The CDR3 is 15 amino acids. The V gene's germline CDR1 is SGHTA and CDR2 FQGNSA. Trimming took 5 bases from V and 3 from J, leaving 14 bases between them.

About this clone itself: The sample holds other DNA sequences that translate to the same CDR3. The rearrangement joins TRBV11-3 to TRBJ2-5, with 9 bases matching TRBD2. J gave up 1 base and V 1 base, and 1 base lay outside the gene matches. CDR1 is SGHNT and CDR2 is YENEEA in the germline V gene. This CDR3 is built from 15 residues. The CDR3 region is CASSLGRGGQETQYF. The CDR3 nucleotides are TGTGCCAGCAGCTTAGGGCGGGGGGGCCAAGAGACCCAGTACTTC.

The rearrangement links TRBV12-3 or TRBV12-4 to TRBJ2-3, with 8 nucleotides matching TRBD1. This CDR3 is built from 13 residues. V gave up 1 base and J gave up 9 bases; unmatched junction bases: 3. For the CDR3, the DNA is TGTGCCAGCAGTTTAGGGGCAGGGGGCACGCAGTATTTT. Its protein product is CASSLGAGGTQYF.

The chain is built from TRBV19 and TRBJ1-4; D remains unclear. The CDR3 totals 14 residues. Germline CDR1 LNHDA, CDR2 SQIVND (reference sequence). V was trimmed by 3 bases and J by 11 bases, leaving 16 bases between them. The CDR3: CASSMRGLRKKLFF. DNA of the CDR3: TGTGCCAGTAGTATGCGTGGGCTTAGGAAGAAACTGTTTTTT.

The chain combines TRBV7-2 with TRBJ2-1; 10 bases map to TRBD2. This CDR3 is built from 15 residues. Germline-derived CDR1 and CDR2 are SGHTA and FQGNSA. The J segment lost 16 bases and the V segment lost 5 bases, leaving 17 bases of the junction unmatched. The CDR3 sequence: CASSPRLAGDPGVFF. CDR3 DNA sequence: TGTGCCAGCAGCCCCAGACTAGCGGGCGACCCCGGAGTATTCTTC.

The chain links TRBV3-1 (or the pseudogene TRBV3-2) to TRBJ1-5; a possible D gene is TRBD1 (6 bases). V was shortened by 5 bases and J by 2 bases, with 19 bases between the two germline ends. Germline lookup yields CDR1 LGHDT and CDR2 YNNKEL (reference sequence). This CDR3 is built from 17 residues. The chain's CDR3 is CASSTESNRVGNQPQHF. As DNA, the CDR3 is TGTGCCAGCAGCACCGAATCTAACAGGGTCGGCAATCAGCCCCAGCATTTT.

The chain couples TRBV3-1 (or the pseudogene TRBV3-2) to TRBJ1-4; D is uncertain. The CDR3 totals 14 residues. Per the germline V gene, CDR1 is LGHDT and CDR2 is YNNKEL (reference sequence). Trimming took 1 base from V and 4 from J, leaving 7 bases between them. CDR3 sequence reads: CASSQGRVNEKLFF. DNA for the CDR3: TGTGCCAGCAGCCAAGGTCGTGTTAATGAAAAACTGTTTTTT.

The chain couples TRBV27 to TRBJ2-3; TRBD1 aligns across 10 bases. Trimming at V came to 6 bases and at J to 3 bases, leaving 9 bases not matched to a gene. Germline lookup yields CDR1 MNHEY and CDR2 SMNVEV (reference sequence). The CDR3 length is 16 residues. CDR3 coding DNA: TGTGCCAGCAGCCGAAGGGACAGGGGAGGGACAGATACGCAGTATTTT. Protein: CASSRRDRGGTDTQYF.

This clone was seen a handful of times. The chain has TRBV19 and TRBJ1-3; 8 nucleotides line up with TRBD1. Germline CDR1 is LNHDA and CDR2 is SQIVND (reference sequence). CDR3 length equals 14 residues. V lost 6 bases to trimming and J lost 3 bases; unmatched junction nucleotides: 4. The CDR3, as DNA: TGTGCCAGTAGCTCAGGGGGCTATGGAAACACCATATATTTT. Protein: CASSSGGYGNTIYF.

This clone has only one observation. The chain joins TRBV28 to TRBJ1-1, with a possible D match to TRBD1 (5 bases). V lost 7 bases and J lost 4, with 13 bases in between. The CDR3 loop spans 13 amino acids. Looked up from germline, CDR1 is MDHEN and CDR2 is SYDVKM. The chain's CDR3 is CASTPRGFTEAFF. DNA for the CDR3: TGTGCCAGCACCCCCCGGGGGTTCACTGAAGCTTTCTTT.

This sequence joins TRBV6-6 and TRBJ1-3; D gene uncertain. The length of the CDR3 is 15 residues. The ends were cut back, 6 bases at V and 4 bases at J, with 16 bases in the middle. CDR1 is MNHNY, CDR2 SVGAGI, per germline (reference sequence). CDR3 in DNA: TGTGCCAGCAGCCCAAGAACGCCGGAGGGAAACACCATATATTTT. It encodes CASSPRTPEGNTIYF.

This sequence joins TRBV25-1 and TRBJ2-5; TRBD2 aligns across 8 bases. Germline loops: CDR1 MGHDK, CDR2 SYGVNS. This CDR3 has 16 amino acids. The ends lost 3 bases at V and 4 bases at J; junction bases unmatched: 10. Here the CDR3 reads CASSDQGRGGRETQYF. As DNA, the CDR3 is TGTGCCAGCAGTGACCAAGGTCGGGGGGGGCGAGAGACCCAGTACTTC.

V gene TRBV18 combines with J gene TRBJ2-7, with a weak D call TRBD1 (6 bases). CDR1 and CDR2 (germline): KGHSH, LQKENI. V shed 3 bases and J shed 6 bases, with 15 bases lying between them. This CDR3 contains 14 residues. This chain's CDR3 is CASSPRYRESEQYF. In DNA form, the CDR3 reads TGTGCCAGCTCACCTCGTTACAGGGAGAGCGAGCAGTACTTC.

This clone was observed a handful of times. The rearrangement uses TRBV13 and TRBJ1-1, with unresolved D. V was pared by 0 bases and J by 0 bases, with 5 bases between. In germline, CDR1 is PRHDT, CDR2 FYEKMQ (reference sequence). This CDR3 has 14 residues. The CDR3 nucleotides read TGTGCCAGCAGCTTAGGACAGATGAACACTGAAGCTTTCTTT. It translates to CASSLGQMNTEAFF. The variable domain in full, with the rest retrieved from reference TRBV13 and TRBJ1-1, is AAGVIQSPRHLIKEKRETATLKCYPIPRHDTVYWYQQGPGQDPQFLISFYEKMQSDKGSIPDRFSAQQFSDYHSELNMSSLELGDSALYFCASSLGQMNTEAFFGQGTRLTVV.

The chain employs TRBV3-1 (or the pseudogene TRBV3-2) and TRBJ2-1; the match to TRBD1 covers 8 bases. Germline V gives CDR1 LGHDT, CDR2 YNNKEL (reference sequence). The CDR3 totals 18 residues. V shed 0 bases and J 0 bases; nucleotides not matched to a gene: 7. The CDR3 nucleotides read TGTGCCAGCAGCCAAGAGGGGGACAGGTTTAGCTCCTACAATGAGCAGTTCTTC. This gives the protein CASSQEGDRFSSYNEQFF.

J is TRBJ2-1 and V is TRBV28; 7 bases agree with TRBD2. The CDR3 totals 15 residues. The ends lost 8 bases at V and 0 bases at J; junction bases unmatched: 7. Germline lookup yields CDR1 MDHEN and CDR2 SYDVKM. CDR3 nucleotides: TGTGCCAGCGGTGATACGGGAGGCTCCTACAATGAGCAGTTCTTC. Protein sequence: CASGDTGGSYNEQFF.

This clone was seen just once. The chain carries TRBV19 and TRBJ2-1; D might be TRBD2 (6 bases). Germline V gives CDR1 LNHDA, CDR2 SQIVND (reference sequence). Trimming removed 7 bases at V and 8 bases at J, with 12 bases between. The CDR3 is 12 amino acids. DNA for the CDR3: TGTGCCAGTATGGGGGGTTTCTATGAGCAGTTCTTC. Its protein is CASMGGFYEQFF.

V usage is TRBV27 and J usage is TRBJ2-7, with TRBD1 matching over 9 bases. CDR1 is MNHEY and CDR2 is SMNVEV in the germline V gene (reference sequence). This CDR3 region has 15 residues. V gave up 4 bases and J gave up 1 base; unmatched junction bases: 5. The CDR3 region has the DNA TGTGCCAGCAGTTCCCGGGACAGGGAATCCTACGAGCAGTACTTC. Translating it yields CASSSRDRESYEQYF.

The chain is built from TRBV10-3 and TRBJ2-1, with D tentatively TRBD1 (6 bases). V lost 6 bases to trimming and J lost 7 bases, with 7 bases between them. CDR3 length equals 11 residues. The germline CDR1 and CDR2 sequences are ENHRY and SYGVKD. The CDR3 bases are TGTGCCATCAGCAGGGGTAATGAGCAGTTCTTC. This sequence encodes CAISRGNEQFF.

This clone was picked up one time. The rearrangement uses TRBV9 and TRBJ1-1; unclear D gene. CDR1 and CDR2 from the germline V gene are SGDLS and YYNGEE. Trimming shortened V by 4 bases and J by 0 bases, and 10 bases separated the two germline ends. There are 14 residues in the CDR3. Here the CDR3 DNA reads TGTGCCAGCAGCTCCCGAGGGATGAACACTGAAGCTTTCTTT. It specifies CASSSRGMNTEAFF. Variable domain in full (rest from reference TRBV9 and TRBJ1-1): DSGVTQTPKHLITATGQRVTLRCSPRSGDLSVYWYQQSLDQGLQFLIQYYNGEERAKGNILERFSAQQFPDLHSELNLSSLELGDSALYFCASSSRGMNTEAFFGQGTRLTVV.

The rearrangement uses TRBV2 and TRBJ1-6; D is possibly TRBD1 (5 bases). The CDR3 is made up of 13 amino acids. Trimming cost V 7 bases and J 7 bases, with 11 bases left between them. The germline gives CDR1 SNHLY, CDR2 FYNNEI. As DNA, the CDR3 is TGTGCCAGCAAGGAGGGGCGGAATTCACCCCTCCACTTT. Encoded protein: CASKEGRNSPLHF. The complete variable domain, with remaining parts taken from reference TRBV2 and TRBJ1-6, reads EPEVTQTPSHQVTQMGQEVILRCVPISNHLYFYWYRQILGQKVEFLVSFYNNEISEKSEIFDDQFSVERPDGSNFTLKIRSTKLEDSAMYFCASKEGRNSPLHFGNGTRLTVT.

This chain joins TRBV9 and TRBJ1-4; no clear D gene. V was shortened by 0 bases and J by 5 bases, with 11 bases between the two germline ends. Germline-derived CDR1 and CDR2 are SGDLS and YYNGEE. The CDR3 runs to 15 residues. CDR3 sequence reads: CASSVGGMRNEKLFF. CDR3 in DNA: TGTGCCAGCAGCGTAGGAGGAATGAGAAATGAAAAACTGTTTTTT.

The chain joins TRBV24-1 to TRBJ2-3; TRBD2 matches at 8 bases. Trimming took 6 bases from V and 8 from J; bases not matched to a gene: 6. This CDR3 contains 13 residues. Germline values: CDR1 KGHDR, CDR2 SFDVKD. Written as DNA, the CDR3 is TGTGCCACCAGTATGGCGGGAGGTGGTACGCAGTATTTT. It codes for CATSMAGGGTQYF.

V gene TRBV5-5 combines with J gene TRBJ2-3, with 8 bases identical to TRBD2. There are 16 residues in the CDR3. Germline trimming cut 4 bases from V and 1 base from J; bases unmatched to any gene: 8. Germline V gene sequence: CDR1 SGHKS, CDR2 YYEKEE (reference sequence). The CDR3 protein is CASSTVTGGGTDTQYF. CDR3 DNA sequence: TGTGCCAGCAGCACCGTCACGGGAGGGGGCACAGATACGCAGTATTTT.

This clone has more than one count but fewer than ten. In DNA, the CDR3 is TGTGCCAGCAGCCTGACAGGGTCTGGCTACACCTTC. Encoded protein: CASSLTGSGYTF. V gene TRBV28 combines with J gene TRBJ1-2, with 7 bases fitting TRBD1. CDR1 is MDHEN, CDR2 SYDVKM, per germline. The length of the CDR3 is 12 residues. V lost 6 bases to trimming and J lost 7 bases; unmatched junction nucleotides: 5.

The V and J genes are TRBV12-3 or TRBV12-4 and TRBJ2-7; the D gene is possibly TRBD1 (5 bases). This CDR3 comprises 12 residues. Trimming stripped 2 bases from V and 5 bases from J, with 7 bases between. CDR3: CASSLRQHEQYF. CDR3 in DNA: TGTGCCAGCAGTTTAAGACAGCACGAGCAGTACTTC.

The chain recombines TRBV10-3 with TRBJ1-4, with a tentative D call TRBD1 (6 bases). This CDR3 spans 13 amino acids. From germline, CDR1 is ENHRY and CDR2 SYGVKD. The V end lost 10 bases, the J end lost 5 bases, and 14 bases lay between the germline ends. CDR3 sequence (DNA): TGTGCCACTCAATACAGGGTCAATGAAAAACTGTTTTTT. Protein: CATQYRVNEKLFF.